This TCR beta chain was sequenced during a study of T cell responses to AZD1222 COVID-19 vaccine. Whole-study findings and limits: The donor group comprised mostly white British people and more females; the analysis possibly underestimated clonal diversity.

Of note for this clone: Its target is unknown.

Clones were sequenced by immunoSEQ multiplex PCR, and TCRdb holds only the in-frame ones, with some missing. The sample has approximately 110,000 clones, around 87% seen once; the top ten hold around 4.6%. The V end lost 3 bases, the J end lost 4 bases, and 16 bases lay between the germline ends. In germline, CDR1 is SGHRS, CDR2 YFSETQ. CDR3 length equals 15 residues. This sequence joins TRBV5-1 and TRBJ1-1; D gene unclear. This sample comprised peripheral blood, obtained 28 days after the second AZD1222 dose. The sequence derives from an adult who received the AZD1222 COVID-19 vaccine. CDR3: CASSWSGSQGTEAFF. The CDR3 DNA is TGCGCCAGCAGCTGGAGTGGATCACAAGGCACTGAAGCTTTCTTT.